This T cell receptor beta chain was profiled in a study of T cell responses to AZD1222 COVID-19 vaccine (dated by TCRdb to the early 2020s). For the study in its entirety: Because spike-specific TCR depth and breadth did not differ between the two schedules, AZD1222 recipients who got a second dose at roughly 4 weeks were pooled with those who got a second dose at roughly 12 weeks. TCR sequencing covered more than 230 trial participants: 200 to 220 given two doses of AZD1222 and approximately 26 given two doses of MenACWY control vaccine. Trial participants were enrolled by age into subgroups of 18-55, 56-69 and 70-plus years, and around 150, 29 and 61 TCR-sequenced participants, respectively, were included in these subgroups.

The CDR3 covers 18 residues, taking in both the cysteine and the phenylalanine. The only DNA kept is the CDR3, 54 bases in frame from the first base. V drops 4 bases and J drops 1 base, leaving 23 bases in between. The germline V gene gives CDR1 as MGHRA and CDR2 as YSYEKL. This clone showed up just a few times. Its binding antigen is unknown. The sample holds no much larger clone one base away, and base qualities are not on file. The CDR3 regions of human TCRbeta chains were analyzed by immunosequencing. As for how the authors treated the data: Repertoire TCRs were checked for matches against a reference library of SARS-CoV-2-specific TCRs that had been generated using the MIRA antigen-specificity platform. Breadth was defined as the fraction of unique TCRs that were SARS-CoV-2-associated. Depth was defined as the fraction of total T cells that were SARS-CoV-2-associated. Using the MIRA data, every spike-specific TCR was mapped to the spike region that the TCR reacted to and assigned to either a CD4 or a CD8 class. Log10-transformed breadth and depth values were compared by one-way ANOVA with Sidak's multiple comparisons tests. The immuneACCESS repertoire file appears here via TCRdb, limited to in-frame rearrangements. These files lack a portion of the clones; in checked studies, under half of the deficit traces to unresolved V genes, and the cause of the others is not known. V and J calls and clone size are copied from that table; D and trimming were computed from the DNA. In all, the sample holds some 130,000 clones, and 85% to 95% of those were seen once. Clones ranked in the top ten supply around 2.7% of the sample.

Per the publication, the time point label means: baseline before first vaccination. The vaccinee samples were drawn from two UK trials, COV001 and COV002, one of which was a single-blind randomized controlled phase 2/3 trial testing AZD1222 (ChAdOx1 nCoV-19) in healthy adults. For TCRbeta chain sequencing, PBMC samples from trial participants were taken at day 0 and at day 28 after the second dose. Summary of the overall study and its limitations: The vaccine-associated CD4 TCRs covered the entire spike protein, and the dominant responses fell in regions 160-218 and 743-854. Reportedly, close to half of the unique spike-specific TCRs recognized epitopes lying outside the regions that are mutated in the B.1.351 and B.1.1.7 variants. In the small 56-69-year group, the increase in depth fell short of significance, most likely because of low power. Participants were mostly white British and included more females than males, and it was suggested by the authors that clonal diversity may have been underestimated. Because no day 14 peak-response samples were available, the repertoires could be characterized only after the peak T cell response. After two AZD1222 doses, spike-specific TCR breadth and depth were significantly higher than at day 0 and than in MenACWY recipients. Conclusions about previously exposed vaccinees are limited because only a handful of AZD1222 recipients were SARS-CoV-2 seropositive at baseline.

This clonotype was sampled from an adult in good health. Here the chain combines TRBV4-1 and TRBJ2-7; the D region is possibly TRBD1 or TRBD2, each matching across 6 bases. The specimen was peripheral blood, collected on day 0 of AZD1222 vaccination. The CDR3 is CASSLVLLGGERSYEQYF. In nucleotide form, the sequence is TGCGCCAGCAGCCTCGTATTACTCGGGGGCGAGAGGTCCTACGAGCAGTACTTC.